The entry below gives a single T cell receptor (beta chain) sequence along with its context. The antigen is unknown. The RNA, about 0.45 to 1 ug, was put through reverse transcription using random hexamers. It was immunoSEQ multiplex PCR that amplified TCR beta CDR3 across 54 Vbeta and 13 Jbeta. In TCRdb, the immunoSEQ multiplex PCR reads were re-called with MiXCR into one record per CDR3 protein. This table holds tens of thousands of distinct CDR3 sequences, over 85% found once. This sample was included in a study of CD8 T cells in Susac syndrome. Notes on the study in general: The study conceded that relatively few individuals underwent its TCR sequencing and HLA analysis.

Source material: CD8+ T cells from PBMCs. This clonotype originated in a human donor with multiple sclerosis.

The CDR3: CASRGTGNTEAFF. The CDR3 DNA reads TGCGCCAGCAGGGGGACGGGGAACACTGAAGCTTTCTTT. This sequence joins TRBV4-1 and TRBJ1-1; the D gene is possibly TRBD1 (5 bases). The germline V gene has CDR1 MGHRA and CDR2 YSYEKL. The germline V and J ends were trimmed by 6 bases and 1 base, with 9 bases remaining between them. This CDR3 comprises 13 residues.